This TCR beta chain was identified during a study of response to subunit inactivated influenza vaccine. Whole-study results and caveats: There was a suggestion from the authors that each seasonal influenza vaccination recruits few new T cells.

TCRdb called the RT-PCR reads again in MiXCR, with one record for every CDR3 protein. The sample lists 200,000 to 250,000 distinct CDR3 sequences; 10% to 15% were seen once. The germline gives CDR1 SGHDT, CDR2 YYEEEE. V lost 1 base, J lost 6 bases, and 12 bases stayed unmatched. The CDR3 loop spans 17 amino acids. At least ten counts were recorded for this clonotype. No antigen is known for it. The chain has TRBV5-6 and TRBJ2-1; 8 nucleotides line up with TRBD2. Sequencing was performed on non-naive T cells sorted from PBMCs, taken 14 days before vaccination. This TCR came from a man aged 45-65 years who received an inactivated influenza vaccine. The CDR3 spells CASSLSLAVRGTNEQFF. CDR3 nucleotides: TGTGCCAGCAGCTTGTCACTAGCGGTCCGAGGGACCAATGAGCAGTTCTTC.